The 9 T cell receptor beta chains reported below all come from one sample, sequenced in a study of Graves' ophthalmopathy and Graves' hyperthyroidism. RNA transcripts provided the template for amplifying TCR beta CDR3 regions. RT-PCR with HTBI primers came first, then second-round multiplex PCR. TCRdb re-called the multiplex PCR reads with MiXCR, one entry per CDR3 protein. This table holds about 400,000 distinct CDR3 sequences, around 16% found once. The sequenced material came from peripheral blood. Receptors originate from a woman under 30 with Graves' ophthalmopathy.

The chain recombines TRBV29-1 with TRBJ1-4, with TRBD1 identical over 7 bases. Germline V gene sequence: CDR1 SQVTM, CDR2 ANQGSEA. V shed 4 bases and J 4 bases; nucleotides not matched to a gene: 9. The CDR3 is 15 residues long. The chain's CDR3 is CSVAATGAINEKLFF. CDR3 coding DNA: TGCAGCGTTGCCGCAACAGGGGCCATTAATGAAAAACTGTTTTTT. The whole variable domain, filled in from reference TRBV29-1 and TRBJ1-4, reads SAVISQKPSRDICQRGTSLTIQCQVDSQVTMMFWYRQQPGQSLTLIATANQGSEATYESGFVIDKFPISRPNLTFSTLTVSNMSPEDSSIYLCSVAATGAINEKLFFGSGTQLSVL.

The chain is built from TRBV11-1 and TRBJ1-2, with D hard to call. V was clipped by 9 bases and J by 4 bases, with 18 bases between them. CDR3 length: 14 residues. The V gene's germline CDR1 is SGHAT and CDR2 FQDESV (reference sequence). The CDR3 region is CASTVVPEGYGYTF. CDR3 coding DNA: TGTGCCAGTACCGTCGTCCCCGAGGGCTATGGCTACACCTTC.

This clonotype was seen repeatedly, ten times or more. V gene TRBV5-1 combines with J gene TRBJ2-7; 9 bases are shared with TRBD2. The germline V gene has CDR1 SGHRS and CDR2 YFSETQ. The J segment lost 13 bases and the V segment lost 3 bases, leaving 11 bases of the junction unmatched. This CDR3 spans 13 amino acids. DNA of the CDR3: TGCGCCAGCAGCTCAGACTTAGCGGGAGATAGCTACTTC. This translates into CASSSDLAGDSYF. The full variable domain, in which reference TRBV5-1 and TRBJ2-7 provide the parts outside the CDR3, is KAGVTQTPRYLIKTRGQQVTLSCSPISGHRSVSWYQQTPGQGLQFLFEYFSETQRNKGNFPGRFSGRQFSNSRSEMNVSTLELGDSALYLCASSSDLAGDSYFGPGTRLTVT.

With regard to this clonotype: A read error may account for a junction end that differs from germline. The rearrangement uses TRBV6-2 or TRBV6-3 and TRBJ2-7, with 12 bases matching TRBD2. Germline values: CDR1 MNHEY, CDR2 SVGEGT. The CDR3 is 11 residues long. The CDR3: CATNPSGRVHF. CDR3 DNA sequence: TGTGCCACCAATCCTAGCGGGAGGGTTCACTTC.

J is TRBJ1-2 and V is TRBV28, with 7 nucleotides matching TRBD1. The CDR3 covers 12 residues. Germline V gene lookup returns CDR1 MDHEN and CDR2 SYDVKM. Losses at the gene ends were 5 bases for V and 6 bases for J; bases not matched to a gene: 3. The CDR3, as DNA: TGTGCCAGCAGTACACAGGGGAATGGCTACACCTTC. Protein sequence: CASSTQGNGYTF.

This clonotype occurred many times. The genes are TRBV7-9 and TRBJ1-5; D is unclear. Trimming pared 6 bases from V and 6 bases from J, leaving 12 bases between. CDR1 and CDR2 (germline): SEHNR, FQNEAQ (reference sequence). The CDR3 contains 13 residues. CDR3 bases: TGTGCCAGCAGTCTCGACGGCGGTCAGCCCCAGCATTTT. It encodes CASSLDGGQPQHF.

This clonotype was seen at least ten times. This chain joins TRBV6-1 and TRBJ1-2; perhaps TRBD1 as D (6 bases). The CDR3 loop spans 12 amino acids. The germline CDR1 and CDR2 sequences are MNHNS and SASEGT. Trimming stripped 6 bases from V and 4 bases from J, with 9 bases between. CDR3 nucleotides: TGTGCCAGCAGCCAGGACAGCTATGGCTACACCTTC. It yields the protein CASSQDSYGYTF.

This clonotype was seen many times. The V and J genes are TRBV6-5 and TRBJ1-1; 7 bases fit TRBD1. The V and J ends lost 7 bases and 7 bases, in that order; junction bases with no gene match: 15. Per germline, CDR1 MNHEY and CDR2 SVGAGI. The CDR3 runs 15 residues. CDR3 protein: CASTKFGGGGDEAFF. CDR3 DNA: TGTGCCAGCACCAAGTTTGGGGGAGGGGGCGATGAAGCTTTCTTT.

This clonotype was counted ten times or more. V usage is TRBV5-6 and J usage is TRBJ2-2; D is undetermined. Trimming pared 5 bases from V and 1 base from J, leaving 12 bases between. Germline values: CDR1 SGHDT, CDR2 YYEEEE. This CDR3 contains 15 residues. The CDR3 is CASRLETGNTGELFF. The CDR3 coding sequence is TGTGCCAGCAGACTCGAGACGGGGAACACCGGGGAGCTGTTTTTT.